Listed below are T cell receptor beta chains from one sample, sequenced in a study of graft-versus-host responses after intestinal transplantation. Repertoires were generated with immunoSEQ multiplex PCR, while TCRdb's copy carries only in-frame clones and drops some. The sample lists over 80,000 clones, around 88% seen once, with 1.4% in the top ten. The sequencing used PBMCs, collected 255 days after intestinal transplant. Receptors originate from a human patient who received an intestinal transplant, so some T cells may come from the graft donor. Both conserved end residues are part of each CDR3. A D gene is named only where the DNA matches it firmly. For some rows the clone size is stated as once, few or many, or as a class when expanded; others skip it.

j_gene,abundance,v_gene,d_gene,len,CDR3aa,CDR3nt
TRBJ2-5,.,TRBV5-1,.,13,CASSPAVDSPQYF,TGCGCCAGCAGCCCGGCGGTGGACTCCCCCCAGTACTTC
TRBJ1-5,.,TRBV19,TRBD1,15,CASTTGQVSLQPQHF,TGTGCCAGTACAACCGGACAGGTGAGTCTTCAGCCCCAGCATTTT
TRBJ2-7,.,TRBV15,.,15,CATSGQRNPSYEQYF,TGTGCCACCAGCGGTCAGCGAAATCCCTCCTACGAGCAGTACTTC
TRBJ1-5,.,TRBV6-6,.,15,CASSYLVGRDQPQHF,TGTGCCAGCAGTTACTTAGTTGGGAGGGATCAGCCCCAGCATTTT
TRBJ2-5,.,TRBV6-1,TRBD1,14,CASIWTGGIETQYF,TGTGCCAGCATTTGGACAGGGGGCATAGAGACCCAGTACTTC
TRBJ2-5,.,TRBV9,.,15,CASSPRGQGWETQYF,TGTGCCAGCAGCCCTAGAGGGCAGGGGTGGGAGACCCAGTACTTC
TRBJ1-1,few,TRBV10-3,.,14,CAISENLGGTEAFF,TGTGCCATCAGCGAGAATCTGGGAGGCACTGAAGCTTTCTTT
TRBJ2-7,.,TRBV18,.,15,CASSPMYDRSYEQYF,TGTGCCAGCTCACCTATGTACGACAGGAGTTACGAGCAGTACTTC
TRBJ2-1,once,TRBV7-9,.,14,CASSFPSGYNEQFF,TGTGCCAGCAGCTTTCCTAGTGGCTACAATGAGCAGTTCTTC
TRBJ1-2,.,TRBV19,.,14,CASSSRWGIYGYTF,TGTGCCAGTAGTTCTCGCTGGGGCATCTATGGCTACACCTTC
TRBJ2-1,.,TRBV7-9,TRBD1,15,CASSLRQGPYNEQFF,TGTGCCAGCAGCCTCCGACAGGGACCCTACAATGAGCAGTTCTTC
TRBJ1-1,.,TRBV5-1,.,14,CASSLAGGLSEAFF,TGCGCCAGCAGCTTGGCTGGTGGTTTAAGTGAAGCTTTCTTT
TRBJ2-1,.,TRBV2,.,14,CATKGEGAYNEQFF,TGTGCCACCAAAGGAGAGGGGGCCTACAATGAGCAGTTCTTC
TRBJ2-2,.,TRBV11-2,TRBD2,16,CASSLVAGVPPGELFF,TGTGCCAGCAGCTTAGTGGCGGGGGTTCCCCCCGGGGAGCTGTTTTTT
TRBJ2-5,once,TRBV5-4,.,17,CASSLGWGPTFQETQYF,TGTGCCAGCAGCTTAGGATGGGGACCGACATTTCAAGAGACCCAGTACTTC
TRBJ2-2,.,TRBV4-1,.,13,CASSQVGSGELFF,TGCGCCAGCAGCCAGGTGGGATCCGGGGAGCTGTTTTTT
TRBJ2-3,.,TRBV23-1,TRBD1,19,CASSRKSGTDIPSTDTQYF,TGCGCCAGCAGTCGCAAGTCGGGGACAGACATCCCTAGCACAGATACGCAGTATTTT
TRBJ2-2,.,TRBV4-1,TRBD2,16,CASSQGVTGGTGELFF,TGCGCCAGCAGCCAAGGGGTAACGGGAGGTACCGGGGAGCTGTTTTTT
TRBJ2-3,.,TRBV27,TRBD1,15,CASSSWTGYTDTQYF,TGTGCCAGCAGTTCATGGACAGGGTACACAGATACGCAGTATTTT
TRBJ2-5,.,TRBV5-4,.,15,CASSLRGRGIETQYF,TGTGCCAGCAGCTTGAGGGGCCGGGGAATAGAGACCCAGTACTTC
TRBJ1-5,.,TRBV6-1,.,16,CASSAHGPYSNQPQHF,TGTGCCAGCAGTGCGCATGGGCCCTATAGCAATCAGCCCCAGCATTTT
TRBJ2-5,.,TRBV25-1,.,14,CASSPHREVETQYF,TGTGCCAGCAGTCCCCACAGGGAGGTGGAGACCCAGTACTTC
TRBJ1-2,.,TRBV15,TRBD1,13,CATSSRQGDGYTF,TGTGCCACCAGCAGTCGTCAGGGGGACGGCTACACCTTC
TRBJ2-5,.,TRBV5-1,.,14,CASSLDRAEETQYF,TGCGCCAGCAGCTTGGATAGAGCTGAGGAGACCCAGTACTTC
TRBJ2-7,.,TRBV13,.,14,CASSFHDSPYEQYF,TGTGCCAGCAGCTTCCATGACAGTCCCTACGAGCAGTACTTC
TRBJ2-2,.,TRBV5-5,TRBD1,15,CASSYRDRGPGELFF,TGTGCCAGCAGCTACCGGGACAGGGGGCCCGGGGAGCTGTTTTTT
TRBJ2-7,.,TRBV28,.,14,CASSSGQGFYEQYF,TGTGCCAGCAGTTCAGGGCAGGGTTTCTACGAGCAGTACTTC
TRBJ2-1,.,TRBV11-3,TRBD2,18,CASSLDGLAGVVNNEQFF,TGTGCCAGCAGCTTAGACGGACTAGCGGGAGTAGTCAACAATGAGCAGTTCTTC
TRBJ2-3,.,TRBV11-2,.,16,CASSLGYSGTTDTQYF,TGTGCCAGCAGCTTAGGCTACTCGGGAACCACAGATACGCAGTATTTT
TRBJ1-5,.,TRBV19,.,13,CASAEGDHQPQHF,TGTGCCAGCGCCGAGGGGGACCATCAGCCCCAGCATTTT
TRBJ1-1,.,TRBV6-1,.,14,CASSEVWGRTEAFF,TGTGCCAGCAGTGAGGTATGGGGGCGGACTGAAGCTTTCTTT
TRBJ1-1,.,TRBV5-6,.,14,CASSLAGPNTEAFF,TGTGCCAGCAGCTTGGCCGGACCGAACACTGAAGCTTTCTTT
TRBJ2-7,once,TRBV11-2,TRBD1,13,CASSFGTALEQYF,TGTGCCAGCAGCTTCGGGACAGCCCTTGAGCAGTACTTC
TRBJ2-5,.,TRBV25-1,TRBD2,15,CASSKLAGVMETQYF,TGTGCCAGCAGCAAACTAGCGGGAGTCATGGAGACCCAGTACTTC
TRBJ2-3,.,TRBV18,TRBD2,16,CASSPPLAGGTDTQYF,TGTGCCAGCTCACCACCGCTAGCGGGGGGAACAGATACGCAGTATTTT
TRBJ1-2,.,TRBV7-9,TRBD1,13,CASSLQGDYGYTF,TGTGCCAGCAGCTTACAGGGGGACTATGGCTACACCTTC
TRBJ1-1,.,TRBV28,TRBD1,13,CASKGQMNTEAFF,TGTGCCAGCAAGGGACAGATGAACACTGAAGCTTTCTTT
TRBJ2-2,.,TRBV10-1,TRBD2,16,CASSESLAGTGGELFF,TGCGCCAGCAGTGAGTCTCTAGCGGGGACTGGCGGGGAGCTGTTTTTT
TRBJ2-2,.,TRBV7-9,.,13,CASSLQGSGELFF,TGTGCCAGCAGCCTCCAGGGGTCCGGGGAGCTGTTTTTT
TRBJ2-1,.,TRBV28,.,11,CASRTYNEQFF,TGTGCCAGCAGGACCTACAATGAGCAGTTCTTC
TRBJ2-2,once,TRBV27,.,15,CASTQSGAPTGELFF,TGTGCCAGCACCCAGTCAGGGGCTCCCACCGGGGAGCTGTTTTTT
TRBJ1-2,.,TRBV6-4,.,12,CATLGRNYGYTF,TGTGCCACTTTGGGACGTAACTATGGCTACACCTTC
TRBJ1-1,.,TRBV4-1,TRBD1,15,CASSQVTGGGTEAFF,TGCGCCAGCAGCCAAGTCACAGGGGGCGGCACTGAAGCTTTCTTT
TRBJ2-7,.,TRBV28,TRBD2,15,CASSLLLAGVYEQYF,TGTGCCAGCAGTTTATTACTAGCGGGAGTCTACGAGCAGTACTTC
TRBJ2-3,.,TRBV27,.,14,CASSLLGGVNTQYF,TGTGCCAGCAGTTTACTGGGGGGAGTAAATACGCAGTATTTT
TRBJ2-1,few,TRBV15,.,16,CATSRDRSSGANEQFF,TGTGCCACCAGCAGAGATAGGTCCTCAGGGGCGAATGAGCAGTTCTTC
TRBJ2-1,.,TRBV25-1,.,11,CASSDSSEQFF,TGTGCCAGCAGTGATTCGAGTGAGCAGTTCTTC
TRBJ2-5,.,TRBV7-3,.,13,CASSPGPQETQYF,TGTGCCAGCAGTCCGGGCCCCCAAGAGACCCAGTACTTC
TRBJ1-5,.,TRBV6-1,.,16,CASSEIGGVRDQPQHF,TGTGCCAGCAGTGAAATCGGGGGGGTTAGGGATCAGCCCCAGCATTTT
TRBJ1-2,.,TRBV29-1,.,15,CSVGGRQSPTNGYTF,TGCAGCGTTGGGGGAAGACAGTCACCAACGAACGGCTACACCTTC
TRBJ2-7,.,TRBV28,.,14,CASSLGPGGYEQYF,TGTGCCAGCAGTTTAGGGCCAGGGGGGTACGAGCAGTACTTC
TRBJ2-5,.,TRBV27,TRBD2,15,CASSLTLAGGKTQYF,TGTGCCAGCAGTTTAACCCTAGCGGGGGGGAAGACCCAGTACTTC
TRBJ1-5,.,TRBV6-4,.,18,CASSAHREGGDSNQPQHF,TGTGCCAGCAGCGCCCACCGGGAGGGGGGAGATAGCAATCAGCCCCAGCATTTT
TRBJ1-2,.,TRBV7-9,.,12,CASSFTGTGYTF,TGTGCCAGCAGCTTTACAGGGACTGGCTACACCTTC
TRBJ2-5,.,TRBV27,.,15,CASSLSGTGRETQYF,TGTGCCAGCAGTTTATCGGGGACCGGTAGAGAGACCCAGTACTTC
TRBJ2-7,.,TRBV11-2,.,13,CASSLTGPYEQYF,TGTGCCAGCAGCTTAACAGGACCCTACGAGCAGTACTTC
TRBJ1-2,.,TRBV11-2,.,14,CASSSWQSHGGYTF,TGTGCCAGCAGCTCCTGGCAGAGCCATGGTGGCTACACCTTC
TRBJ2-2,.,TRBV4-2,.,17,CASSQGPFGPDTGELFF,TGTGCCAGCAGCCAAGGACCGTTCGGTCCTGACACCGGGGAGCTGTTTTTT
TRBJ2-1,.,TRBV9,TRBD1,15,CASSVRTGAGNEQFF,TGTGCCAGCAGCGTGCGGACAGGGGCCGGCAATGAGCAGTTCTTC
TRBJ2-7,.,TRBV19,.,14,CASSIGGTAYEQYF,TGTGCCAGTAGTATAGGGGGTACCGCGTACGAGCAGTACTTC